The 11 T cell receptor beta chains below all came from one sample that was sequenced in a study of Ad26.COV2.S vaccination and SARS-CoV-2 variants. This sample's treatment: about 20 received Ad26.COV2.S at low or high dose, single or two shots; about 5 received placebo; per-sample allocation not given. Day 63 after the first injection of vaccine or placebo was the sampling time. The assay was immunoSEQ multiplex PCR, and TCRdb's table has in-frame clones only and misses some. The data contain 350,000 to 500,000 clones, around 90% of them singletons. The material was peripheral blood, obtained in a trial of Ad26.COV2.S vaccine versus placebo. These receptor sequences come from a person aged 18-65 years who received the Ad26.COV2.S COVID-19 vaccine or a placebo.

The CDR3 loop is CATSRDWGRADSYEQYF. The DNA for the CDR3 is TGTGCCACCAGCAGAGATTGGGGCAGGGCGGACTCCTACGAGCAGTACTTC. The chain joins TRBV15 to TRBJ2-7, with D possibly TRBD1 on 5 matching bases. The CDR3 is made up of 17 amino acids. The V and J ends lost 0 bases and 0 bases respectively, with 15 bases between them. The V gene's germline CDR1 is LNHNV and CDR2 YYDKDF (reference sequence). The full variable domain, completed using reference TRBV15 and TRBJ2-7, is DAMVIQNPRYQVTQFGKPVTLSCSQTLNHNVMYWYQQKSSQAPKLLFHYYDKDFNNEADTPDNFQSRRPNTSFCFLDIRSPGLGDTAMYLCATSRDWGRADSYEQYFGPGTRLTVT.

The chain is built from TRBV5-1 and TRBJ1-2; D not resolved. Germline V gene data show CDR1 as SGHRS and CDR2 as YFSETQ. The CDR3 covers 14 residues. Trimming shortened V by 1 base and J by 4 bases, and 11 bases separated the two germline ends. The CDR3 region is CASSLPDDPYGYTF. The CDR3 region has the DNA TGCGCCAGCAGCTTGCCGGACGACCCCTATGGCTACACCTTC.

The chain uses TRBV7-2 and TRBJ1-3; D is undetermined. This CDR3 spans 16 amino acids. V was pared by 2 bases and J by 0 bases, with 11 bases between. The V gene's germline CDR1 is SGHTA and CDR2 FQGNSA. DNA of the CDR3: TGTGCCAGCAGCTTAAATGCAGGCCGCTCTGGAAACACCATATATTTT. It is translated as CASSLNAGRSGNTIYF.

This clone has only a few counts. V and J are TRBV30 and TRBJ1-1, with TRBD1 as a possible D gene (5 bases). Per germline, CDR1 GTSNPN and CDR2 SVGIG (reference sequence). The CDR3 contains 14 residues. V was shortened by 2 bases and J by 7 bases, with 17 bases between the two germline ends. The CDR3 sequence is CAWSMGPGQNEAFF. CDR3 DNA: TGTGCCTGGAGTATGGGACCCGGTCAGAATGAAGCTTTCTTT. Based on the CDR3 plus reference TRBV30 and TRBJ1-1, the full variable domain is SQTIHQWPATLVQPVGSPLSLECTVEGTSNPNLYWYRQAAGRGLQLLFYSVGIGQISSEVPQNLSASRPQDRQFILSSKKLLLSDSGFYLCAWSMGPGQNEAFFGQGTRLTVV.

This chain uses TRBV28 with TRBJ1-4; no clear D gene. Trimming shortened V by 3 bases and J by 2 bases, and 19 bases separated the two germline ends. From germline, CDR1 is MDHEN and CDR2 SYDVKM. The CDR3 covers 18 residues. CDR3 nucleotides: TGTGCCAGCAGTTTCACCCTCCCTCGGGGAGGCACTAATGAAAAACTGTTTTTT. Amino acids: CASSFTLPRGGTNEKLFF.

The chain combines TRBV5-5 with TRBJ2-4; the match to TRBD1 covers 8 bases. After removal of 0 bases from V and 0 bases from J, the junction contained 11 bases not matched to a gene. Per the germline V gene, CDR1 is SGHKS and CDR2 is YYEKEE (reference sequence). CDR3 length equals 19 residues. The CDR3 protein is CASSLDGTGYEIAKNIQYF. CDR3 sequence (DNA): TGTGCCAGCAGCTTGGATGGGACAGGTTACGAAATAGCCAAAAACATTCAGTACTTC.

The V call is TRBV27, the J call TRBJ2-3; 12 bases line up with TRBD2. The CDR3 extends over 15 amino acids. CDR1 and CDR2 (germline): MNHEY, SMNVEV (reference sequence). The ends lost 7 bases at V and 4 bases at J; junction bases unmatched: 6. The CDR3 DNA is TGTGCCAGCACCCCACTAGCGGGAGGCCCAGATACGCAGTATTTT. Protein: CASTPLAGGPDTQYF.

CDR3 sequence (DNA): TGTGCCTGGAGTCGGACTCAGAACACTGAAGCTTTCTTT. This codes for CAWSRTQNTEAFF. The V gene is TRBV30, the J gene TRBJ1-1, with D hard to call. CDR1 and CDR2 from the germline V gene are GTSNPN and SVGIG (reference sequence). This CDR3 has 13 residues. The V and J ends lost 2 bases and 1 base respectively, with 8 bases between them. Together with reference TRBV30 and TRBJ1-1, the CDR3 gives the full variable domain: SQTIHQWPATLVQPVGSPLSLECTVEGTSNPNLYWYRQAAGRGLQLLFYSVGIGQISSEVPQNLSASRPQDRQFILSSKKLLLSDSGFYLCAWSRTQNTEAFFGQGTRLTVV.

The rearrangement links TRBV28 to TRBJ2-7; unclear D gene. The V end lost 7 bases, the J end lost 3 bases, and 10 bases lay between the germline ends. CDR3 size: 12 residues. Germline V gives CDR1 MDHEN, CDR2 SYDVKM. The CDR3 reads CASTNSNYEQYF. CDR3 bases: TGTGCCAGCACCAACTCCAACTACGAGCAGTACTTC.

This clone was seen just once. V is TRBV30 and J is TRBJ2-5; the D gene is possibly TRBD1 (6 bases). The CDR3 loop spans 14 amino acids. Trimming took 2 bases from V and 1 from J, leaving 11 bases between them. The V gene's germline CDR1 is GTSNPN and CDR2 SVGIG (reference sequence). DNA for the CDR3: TGTGCCTGGAGTAAAGGACAGCCCCAAGAGACCCAGTACTTC. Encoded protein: CAWSKGQPQETQYF.

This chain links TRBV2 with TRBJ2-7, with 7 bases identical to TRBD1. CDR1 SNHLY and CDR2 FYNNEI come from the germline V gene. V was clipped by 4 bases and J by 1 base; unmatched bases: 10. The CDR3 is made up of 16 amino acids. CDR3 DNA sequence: TGTGCCAGCAGTGGTCCCCCCCAGACAGGGTCCTACGAGCAGTACTTC. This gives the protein CASSGPPQTGSYEQYF.